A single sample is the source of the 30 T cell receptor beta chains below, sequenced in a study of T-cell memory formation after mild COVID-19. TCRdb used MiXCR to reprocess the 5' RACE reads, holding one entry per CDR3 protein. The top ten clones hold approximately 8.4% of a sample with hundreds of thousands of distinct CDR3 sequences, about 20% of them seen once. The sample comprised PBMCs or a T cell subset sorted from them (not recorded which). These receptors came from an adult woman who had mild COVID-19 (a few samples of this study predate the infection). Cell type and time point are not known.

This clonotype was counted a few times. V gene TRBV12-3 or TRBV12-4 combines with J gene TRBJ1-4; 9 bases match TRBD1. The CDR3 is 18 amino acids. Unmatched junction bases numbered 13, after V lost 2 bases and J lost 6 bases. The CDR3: CASSLTGGVLITDEKLFF. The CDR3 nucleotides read TGTGCCAGCAGTTTAACAGGGGGCGTTCTTATTACGGATGAAAAACTGTTTTTT.

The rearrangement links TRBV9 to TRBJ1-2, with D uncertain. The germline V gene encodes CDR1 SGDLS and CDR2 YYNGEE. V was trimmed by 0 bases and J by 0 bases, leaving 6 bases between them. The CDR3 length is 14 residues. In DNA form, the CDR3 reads TGTGCCAGCAGCGTAGACCAGGCTAACTATGGCTACACCTTC. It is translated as CASSVDQANYGYTF.

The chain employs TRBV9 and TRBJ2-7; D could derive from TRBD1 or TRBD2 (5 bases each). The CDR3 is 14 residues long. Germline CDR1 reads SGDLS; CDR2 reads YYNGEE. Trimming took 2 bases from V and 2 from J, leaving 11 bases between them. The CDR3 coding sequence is TGTGCCAGCAGCGTCGGGACCACGGCCTACGAGCAGTACTTC. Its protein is CASSVGTTAYEQYF.

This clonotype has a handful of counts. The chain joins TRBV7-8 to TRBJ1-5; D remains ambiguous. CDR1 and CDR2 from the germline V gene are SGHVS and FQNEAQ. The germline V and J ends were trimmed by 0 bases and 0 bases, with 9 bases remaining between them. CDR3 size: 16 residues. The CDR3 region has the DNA TGTGCCAGCAGCTTAGCGAGGGTAACTAGCAATCAGCCCCAGCATTTT. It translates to CASSLARVTSNQPQHF.

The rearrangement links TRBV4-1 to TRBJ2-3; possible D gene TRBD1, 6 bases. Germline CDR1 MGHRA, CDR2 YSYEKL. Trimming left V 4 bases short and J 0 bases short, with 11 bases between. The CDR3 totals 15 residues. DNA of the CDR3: TGCGCCAGCAGCCGTATACAGGGAAGCACAGATACGCAGTATTTT. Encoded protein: CASSRIQGSTDTQYF.

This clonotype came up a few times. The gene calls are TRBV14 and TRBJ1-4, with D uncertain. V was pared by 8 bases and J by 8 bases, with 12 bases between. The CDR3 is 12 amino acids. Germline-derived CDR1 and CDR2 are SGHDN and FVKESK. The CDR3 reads CASSRTGEKLFF. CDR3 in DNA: TGTGCCAGCTCCAGGACTGGCGAAAAACTGTTTTTT. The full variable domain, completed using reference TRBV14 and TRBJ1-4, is EAGVTQFPSHSVIEKGQTVTLRCDPISGHDNLYWYRRVMGKEIKFLLHFVKESKQDESGMPNNRFLAERTGGTYSTLKVQPAELEDSGVYFCASSRTGEKLFFGSGTQLSVL.

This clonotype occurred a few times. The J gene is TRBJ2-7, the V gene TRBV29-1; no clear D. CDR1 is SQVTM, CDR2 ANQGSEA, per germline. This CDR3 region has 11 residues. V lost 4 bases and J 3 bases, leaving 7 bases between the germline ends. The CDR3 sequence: CSVVVSYEQYF. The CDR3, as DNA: TGCAGCGTTGTCGTCAGCTACGAGCAGTACTTC.

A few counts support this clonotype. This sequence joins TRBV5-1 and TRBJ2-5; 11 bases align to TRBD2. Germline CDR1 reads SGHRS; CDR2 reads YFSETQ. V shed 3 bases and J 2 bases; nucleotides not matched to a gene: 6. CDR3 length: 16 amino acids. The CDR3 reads CASSSTSGRDQETQYF. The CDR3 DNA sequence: TGCGCCAGCAGCTCCACTAGCGGGAGAGATCAAGAGACCCAGTACTTC.

The CDR3 DNA follows: TGTGCCAGCAGCTTAGAGGTGGGCGGAGGGGCCAACGTCCTGACTTTC. Its translation: CASSLEVGGGANVLTF. The rearrangement uses TRBV7-6 and TRBJ2-6, with D unclear. The CDR3 has 16 residues. Germline CDR1 is SGHVS and CDR2 is FNYEAQ. V lost 1 base, J lost 4 bases, and 11 bases lay in between.

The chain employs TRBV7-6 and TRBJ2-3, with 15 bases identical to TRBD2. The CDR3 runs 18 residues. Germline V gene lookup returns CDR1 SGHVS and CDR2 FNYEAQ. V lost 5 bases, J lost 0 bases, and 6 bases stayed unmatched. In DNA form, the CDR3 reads TGTGCCAGCAGCCTCGGACTAGCGGGGGGGGAAAGCACAGATACGCAGTATTTT. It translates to CASSLGLAGGESTDTQYF.

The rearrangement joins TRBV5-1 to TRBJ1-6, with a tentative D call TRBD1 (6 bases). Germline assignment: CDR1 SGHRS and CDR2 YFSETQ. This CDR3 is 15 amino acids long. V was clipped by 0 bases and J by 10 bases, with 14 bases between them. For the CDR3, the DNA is TGCGCCAGCAGCTTGGGATCGGCAGGGGACTCACCCCTCCACTTT. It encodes CASSLGSAGDSPLHF.

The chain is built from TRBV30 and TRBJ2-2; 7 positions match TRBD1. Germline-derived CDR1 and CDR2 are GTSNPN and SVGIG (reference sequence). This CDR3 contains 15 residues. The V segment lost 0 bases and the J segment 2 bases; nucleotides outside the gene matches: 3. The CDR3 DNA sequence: TGTGCCTGGAGTGTTGGGACAGTAAACACCGGGGAGCTGTTTTTT. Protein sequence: CAWSVGTVNTGELFF.

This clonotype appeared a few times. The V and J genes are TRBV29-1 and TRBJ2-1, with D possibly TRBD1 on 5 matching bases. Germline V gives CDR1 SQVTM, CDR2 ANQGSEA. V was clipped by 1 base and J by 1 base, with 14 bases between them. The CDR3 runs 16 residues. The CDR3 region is CSVEGEGRASYNEQFF. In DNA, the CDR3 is TGCAGCGTTGAAGGGGAAGGCAGGGCATCCTACAATGAGCAGTTCTTC.

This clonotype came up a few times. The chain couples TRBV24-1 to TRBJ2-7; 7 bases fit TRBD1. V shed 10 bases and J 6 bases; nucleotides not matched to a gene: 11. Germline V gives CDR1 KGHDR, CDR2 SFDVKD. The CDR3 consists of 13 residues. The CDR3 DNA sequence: TGTGCCACAGAAAGGGGGCAGGGGAGCGAGCAGTACTTC. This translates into CATERGQGSEQYF.

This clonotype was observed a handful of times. CDR3 sequence: CASSLIDGEAFF. The CDR3 region has the DNA TGTGCCAGCAGCTTAATTGATGGTGAAGCTTTCTTT. The chain joins TRBV7-8 to TRBJ1-1; D is ambiguous. The CDR3 consists of 12 residues. Per germline, CDR1 SGHVS and CDR2 FQNEAQ. Trimming took off 2 bases at V and 7 bases at J, with 8 bases between the two ends.

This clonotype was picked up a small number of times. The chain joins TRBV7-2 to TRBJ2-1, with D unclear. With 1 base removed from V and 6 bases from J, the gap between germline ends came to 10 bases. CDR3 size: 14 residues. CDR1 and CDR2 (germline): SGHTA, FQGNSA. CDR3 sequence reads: CASSLVATSNEQFF. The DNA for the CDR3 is TGTGCCAGCAGCTTAGTCGCTACCTCCAATGAGCAGTTCTTC.

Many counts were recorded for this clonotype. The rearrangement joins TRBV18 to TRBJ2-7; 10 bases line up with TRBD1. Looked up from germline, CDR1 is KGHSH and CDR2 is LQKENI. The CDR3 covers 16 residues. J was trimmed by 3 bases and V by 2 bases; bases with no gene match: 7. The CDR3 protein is CASSPSGTGVLYEQYF. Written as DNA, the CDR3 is TGTGCCAGCTCACCATCCGGGACAGGGGTCCTCTACGAGCAGTACTTC. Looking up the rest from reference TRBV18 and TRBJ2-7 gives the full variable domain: NAGVMQNPRHLVRRRGQEARLRCSPMKGHSHVYWYRQLPEEGLKFMVYLQKENIIDESGMPKERFSAEFPKEGPSILRIQQVVRGDSAAYFCASSPSGTGVLYEQYFGPGTRLTVT.

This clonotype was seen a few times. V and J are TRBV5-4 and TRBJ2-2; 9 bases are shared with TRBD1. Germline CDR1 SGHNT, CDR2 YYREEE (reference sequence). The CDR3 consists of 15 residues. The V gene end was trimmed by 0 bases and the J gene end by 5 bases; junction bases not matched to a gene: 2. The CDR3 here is CASSLDRGLTGELFF. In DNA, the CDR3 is TGTGCCAGCAGCTTGGACAGGGGGCTGACCGGGGAGCTGTTTTTT.

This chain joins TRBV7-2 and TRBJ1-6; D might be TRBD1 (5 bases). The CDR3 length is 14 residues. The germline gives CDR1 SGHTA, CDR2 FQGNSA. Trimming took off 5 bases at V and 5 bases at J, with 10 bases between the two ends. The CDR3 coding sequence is TGTGCCAGCAGCCCTCAGGGACATAATTCACCCCTCCACTTT. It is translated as CASSPQGHNSPLHF.

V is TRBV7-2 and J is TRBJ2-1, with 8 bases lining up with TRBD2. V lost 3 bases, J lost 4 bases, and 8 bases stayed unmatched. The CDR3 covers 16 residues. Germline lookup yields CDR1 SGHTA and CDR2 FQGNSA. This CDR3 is CASSFDNGRVYNEQFF. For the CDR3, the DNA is TGTGCCAGCAGCTTTGATAACGGGAGGGTTTACAATGAGCAGTTCTTC.

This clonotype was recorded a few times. CDR3 DNA sequence: TGTGCCAGCAGTTCAGGGACTGCACGCGACGCCTCCCAAGAGACCCAGTACTTC. This encodes CASSSGTARDASQETQYF. The rearrangement uses TRBV12-3 or TRBV12-4 and TRBJ2-5; the D gene is possibly TRBD2 (6 bases). This CDR3 is 18 amino acids long. Trimming took 4 bases from V and 1 from J, leaving 22 bases between them.

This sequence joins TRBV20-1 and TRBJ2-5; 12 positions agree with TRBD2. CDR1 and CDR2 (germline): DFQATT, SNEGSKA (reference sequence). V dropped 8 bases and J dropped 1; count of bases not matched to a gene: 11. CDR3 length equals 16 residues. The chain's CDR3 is CSFHSGLAGTQETQYF. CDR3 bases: TGCAGTTTCCATTCAGGACTAGCGGGAACCCAAGAGACCCAGTACTTC.

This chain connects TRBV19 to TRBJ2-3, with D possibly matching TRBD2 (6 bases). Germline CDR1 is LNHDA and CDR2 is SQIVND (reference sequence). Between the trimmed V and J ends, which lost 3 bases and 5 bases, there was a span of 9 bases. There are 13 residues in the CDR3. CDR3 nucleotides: TGTGCCAGTAGTATGCTAGCGATAGATACGCAGTATTTT. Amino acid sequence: CASSMLAIDTQYF.

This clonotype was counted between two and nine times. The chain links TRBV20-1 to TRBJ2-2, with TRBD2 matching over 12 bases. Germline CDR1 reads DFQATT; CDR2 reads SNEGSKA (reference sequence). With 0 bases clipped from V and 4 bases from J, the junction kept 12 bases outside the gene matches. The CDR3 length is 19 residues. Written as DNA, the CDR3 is TGCAGTGCTAGAGATAGGGGAACTAGCGGGGGGTTATCCACCGGGGAGCTGTTTTTT. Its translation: CSARDRGTSGGLSTGELFF.

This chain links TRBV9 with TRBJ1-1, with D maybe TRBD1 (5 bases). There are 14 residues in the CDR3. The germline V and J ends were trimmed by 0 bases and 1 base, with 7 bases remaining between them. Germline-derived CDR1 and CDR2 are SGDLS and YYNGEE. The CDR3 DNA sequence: TGTGCCAGCAGCGTAGGGGGGTCGAACACTGAAGCTTTCTTT. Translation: CASSVGGSNTEAFF.

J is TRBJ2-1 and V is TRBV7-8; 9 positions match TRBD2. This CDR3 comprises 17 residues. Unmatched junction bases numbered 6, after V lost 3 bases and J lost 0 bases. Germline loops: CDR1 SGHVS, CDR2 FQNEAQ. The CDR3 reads CASSLASGASSYNEQFF. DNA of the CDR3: TGTGCCAGCAGCTTGGCTAGCGGGGCCAGCTCCTACAATGAGCAGTTCTTC.

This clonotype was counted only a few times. The CDR3 DNA is TGTGCTAGTGTGGCGGACGCGGAGAATGAGCAGTTCTTC. This encodes CASVADAENEQFF. This chain joins TRBV12-5 and TRBJ2-1; no definite D call. Trimming took off 7 bases at V and 7 bases at J, with 14 bases between the two ends. Germline V gene lookup returns CDR1 LGHNT and CDR2 FRNRAP. CDR3 length equals 13 residues. Based on the CDR3 plus reference TRBV12-5 and TRBJ2-1, the full variable domain is DARVTQTPRHKVTEMGQEVTMRCQPILGHNTVFWYRQTMMQGLELLAYFRNRAPLDDSGMPKDRFSAEMPDATLATLKIQPSEPRDSAVYFCASVADAENEQFFGPGTRLTVL.

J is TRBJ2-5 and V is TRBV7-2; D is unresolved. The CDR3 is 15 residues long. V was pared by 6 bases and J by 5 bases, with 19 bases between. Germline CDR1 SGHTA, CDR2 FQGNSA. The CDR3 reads CASSSPSVLGETQYF. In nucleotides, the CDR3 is TGTGCCAGCAGTTCCCCATCTGTTCTTGGGGAGACCCAGTACTTC.

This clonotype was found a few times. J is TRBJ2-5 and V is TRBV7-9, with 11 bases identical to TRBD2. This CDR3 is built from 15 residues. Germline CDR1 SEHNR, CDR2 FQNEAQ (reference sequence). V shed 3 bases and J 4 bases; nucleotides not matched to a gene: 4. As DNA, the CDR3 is TGTGCCAGCAGCTTGGTAGCGGGAGGGACAGAGACCCAGTACTTC. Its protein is CASSLVAGGTETQYF. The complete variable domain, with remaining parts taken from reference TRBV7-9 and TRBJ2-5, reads DTGVSQNPRHKITKRGQNVTFRCDPISEHNRLYWYRQTLGQGPEFLTYFQNEAQLEKSRLLSDRFSAERPKGSFSTLEIQRTEQGDSAMYLCASSLVAGGTETQYFGPGTRLLVL.

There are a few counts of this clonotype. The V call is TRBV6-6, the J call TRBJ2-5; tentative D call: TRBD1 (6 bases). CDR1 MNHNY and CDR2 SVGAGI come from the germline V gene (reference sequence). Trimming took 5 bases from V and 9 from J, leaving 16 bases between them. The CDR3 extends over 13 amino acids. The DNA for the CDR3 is TGTGCCAGCAGTCCTGCAGGGGAGAGGGCCCAGTACTTC. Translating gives CASSPAGERAQYF.